This is a list of T cell receptor beta chains from one sample in a study of regulatory T cells in long-lasting Graves disease. Each CDR3 protein gets one entry after TCRdb re-called the multiplex PCR reads with MiXCR. The table has around 460,000 distinct CDR3 sequences, about 22% seen once. Here the sequenced sample was peripheral blood mononuclear cells (PBMCs), taken when the disease was refractory, from a patient treated with antithyroid drugs. The receptors come from a female donor with Graves disease. Both conserved end residues are part of each CDR3. The order of the fields is CDR3 DNA, CDR3 protein, V gene, D gene, clone size, J gene. The D gene is left open where the match is weak. Clone size is not always given. Where it is, it says once, few, many or a class for expanded clones.

cdr3_nt: TGTGCCAGCAGGGGACAGGGGGCCTCGAATGGCTACACCTTC; cdr3_aa: CASRGQGASNGYTF; v_call: TRBV2; d_call: TRBD1; clone_size: many; j_call: TRBJ1-2
cdr3_nt: TGTGCCAGCAGCTTAGTCGGGAACTCCTACGAGCAGTACTTC; cdr3_aa: CASSLVGNSYEQYF; v_call: TRBV11-2; d_call: -; clone_size: few; j_call: TRBJ2-7
cdr3_nt: TGTGCCACCAGCAGACAACACCCCGGACAGGGTAACACCGGGGAGCTGTTTTTT; cdr3_aa: CATSRQHPGQGNTGELFF; v_call: TRBV15; d_call: TRBD1; clone_size: many; j_call: TRBJ2-2
cdr3_nt: TGTGCCAGCAGCAACCCATGGACTGCCCCTGGGGGCTATGGCTACACCTTC; cdr3_aa: CASSNPWTAPGGYGYTF; v_call: TRBV28; d_call: -; clone_size: many; j_call: TRBJ1-2
cdr3_nt: TGTGCCAGCAGTTCCAGGGGGGTATACAATGAGCAGTTCTTC; cdr3_aa: CASSSRGVYNEQFF; v_call: TRBV28; d_call: -; clone_size: few; j_call: TRBJ2-1
cdr3_nt: TGTGCCAGCAGCGTAGATGTCCGGGAGGGGTATGGCTACACCTTC; cdr3_aa: CASSVDVREGYGYTF; v_call: TRBV9; d_call: -; clone_size: -; j_call: TRBJ1-2
cdr3_nt: TGTGCCAGCAGCTTGGAACCAAGCAGAGGGGAGACCCAGTACTTC; cdr3_aa: CASSLEPSRGETQYF; v_call: TRBV5-6; d_call: -; clone_size: many; j_call: TRBJ2-5
cdr3_nt: TGTGCCATCAGTGACGACGGGGCGCGAAACACCGGGGAGCTGTTTTTT; cdr3_aa: CAISDDGARNTGELFF; v_call: TRBV10-3; d_call: -; clone_size: few; j_call: TRBJ2-2
cdr3_nt: TGTGCCAGCAGCCCCGGAGGTAATTCACCCCTCCGCTTT; cdr3_aa: CASSPGGNSPLRF; v_call: TRBV27; d_call: -; clone_size: once; j_call: TRBJ1-6
cdr3_nt: TGTGCCAGCAGTTCCAGACTAGCGGGAGCTGGGGAGCTGTTTTTT; cdr3_aa: CASSSRLAGAGELFF; v_call: TRBV6-5; d_call: TRBD2; clone_size: -; j_call: TRBJ2-2
cdr3_nt: TGTGCCAGTAGTATCTCGACAGGGCGGAAAACTGAAGCTTTCTTT; cdr3_aa: CASSISTGRKTEAFF; v_call: TRBV19; d_call: TRBD1; clone_size: many; j_call: TRBJ1-1
cdr3_nt: TGCGCCAGCAGCTTGGAAGAGGGAAGCACTGAAACTTTCTTT; cdr3_aa: CASSLEEGSTETFF; v_call: TRBV5-1; d_call: -; clone_size: -; j_call: TRBJ1-1
cdr3_nt: TGTGCCAGCAGTCCGATGGACACACGCTACGAGCAGTACTTC; cdr3_aa: CASSPMDTRYEQYF; v_call: TRBV28; d_call: -; clone_size: few; j_call: TRBJ2-7
cdr3_nt: TGTGCCAGCAGCAGGGGGGGATCAAGAGATTATACGCAGTATTTT; cdr3_aa: CASSRGGSRDYTQYF; v_call: TRBV7-3; d_call: -; clone_size: -; j_call: TRBJ2-3
cdr3_nt: TGTGCCAGCAGTGAACTGGGGACTAGCAACGAGCAGTACTTC; cdr3_aa: CASSELGTSNEQYF; v_call: TRBV6-1; d_call: TRBD2; clone_size: -; j_call: TRBJ2-7
cdr3_nt: TGTGCCAGCAGTTACTCTAGTCCGGGACAGTCCTACGAGCAGTACTTC; cdr3_aa: CASSYSSPGQSYEQYF; v_call: TRBV6-5; d_call: TRBD1; clone_size: -; j_call: TRBJ2-7
cdr3_nt: TGTGCCAGCAGTTCGTACCCGCAGGGACAGGCCACAGTTACCTATAATCAGCCCCAGCATTTT; cdr3_aa: CASSSYPQGQATVTYNQPQHF; v_call: TRBV28; d_call: TRBD1; clone_size: many; j_call: TRBJ1-5
cdr3_nt: TGTGCCAGCAGTTCCGGGAGAGGGAGCACTGAAGCTTTCTTT; cdr3_aa: CASSSGRGSTEAFF; v_call: TRBV28; d_call: -; clone_size: many; j_call: TRBJ1-1
cdr3_nt: TGCAGTGCTAGAGGAAGACTAGCGGGACTCTCCTACGAGCAGTACTTC; cdr3_aa: CSARGRLAGLSYEQYF; v_call: TRBV20-1; d_call: TRBD2; clone_size: once; j_call: TRBJ2-7
cdr3_nt: TGTGCCAGCAGCTTTCATACTAGCGATCAAGAGACCCAGTACTTC; cdr3_aa: CASSFHTSDQETQYF; v_call: TRBV5-4; d_call: TRBD2; clone_size: -; j_call: TRBJ2-5
cdr3_nt: TGTGCCAGCAGCTACGGCGTCCGTTCTTACACCGGGGAGCTGTTTTTT; cdr3_aa: CASSYGVRSYTGELFF; v_call: TRBV6-1; d_call: -; clone_size: -; j_call: TRBJ2-2
cdr3_nt: TGTGCCACCAGTGTTACTAGCGGGAGGGGATACACCGGGGAGCTGTTTTTT; cdr3_aa: CATSVTSGRGYTGELFF; v_call: TRBV24-1; d_call: TRBD2; clone_size: many; j_call: TRBJ2-2
cdr3_nt: TGTGCCACCAGTGATTTCAGGACAGCGTACGGCTACACCTTC; cdr3_aa: CATSDFRTAYGYTF; v_call: TRBV24-1; d_call: -; clone_size: many; j_call: TRBJ1-2
cdr3_nt: TGCAGCGTTAGGGGGGACACTGAAGCTTTCTTT; cdr3_aa: CSVRGDTEAFF; v_call: TRBV29-1; d_call: -; clone_size: few; j_call: TRBJ1-1
cdr3_nt: TGTGCCACCAGTGATTTATCTCGAGCGGGGGAGCAAGAGACCCAGTACTTC; cdr3_aa: CATSDLSRAGEQETQYF; v_call: TRBV24-1; d_call: TRBD2; clone_size: many; j_call: TRBJ2-5
cdr3_nt: TGTGCCAGCAGCTTATATGGGTCGCGGCCCTACAATGAGCAGTTCTTC; cdr3_aa: CASSLYGSRPYNEQFF; v_call: TRBV11-1; d_call: -; clone_size: -; j_call: TRBJ2-1
cdr3_nt: TGTGCCAGCAGGGACGGGACCACGACCGGGGAGCTGTTTTTT; cdr3_aa: CASRDGTTTGELFF; v_call: TRBV2; d_call: -; clone_size: many; j_call: TRBJ2-2
cdr3_nt: TGTGCCAGCGGTGACAGGGCCTATGGCTACACCTTC; cdr3_aa: CASGDRAYGYTF; v_call: TRBV2; d_call: TRBD1; clone_size: many; j_call: TRBJ1-2
cdr3_nt: TGTGCCAGCAGCGTAGACAGCGGGAGGGGATACGAGCAGTACTTC; cdr3_aa: CASSVDSGRGYEQYF; v_call: TRBV9; d_call: TRBD2; clone_size: few; j_call: TRBJ2-7
cdr3_nt: TGTGCCAGCAGCAGGAGGTATACGCAGTATTTT; cdr3_aa: CASSRRYTQYF; v_call: TRBV28; d_call: -; clone_size: -; j_call: TRBJ2-3
cdr3_nt: TGTGCCAGCAGTTCTCATCCTCAAATCACCGGGGAGCTGTTTTTT; cdr3_aa: CASSSHPQITGELFF; v_call: TRBV6-5; d_call: -; clone_size: many; j_call: TRBJ2-2
cdr3_nt: TGTGCCAGCAGTTTATGGCGGGAGGCATCCTACGAGCAGTACTTC; cdr3_aa: CASSLWREASYEQYF; v_call: TRBV28; d_call: TRBD2; clone_size: many; j_call: TRBJ2-7